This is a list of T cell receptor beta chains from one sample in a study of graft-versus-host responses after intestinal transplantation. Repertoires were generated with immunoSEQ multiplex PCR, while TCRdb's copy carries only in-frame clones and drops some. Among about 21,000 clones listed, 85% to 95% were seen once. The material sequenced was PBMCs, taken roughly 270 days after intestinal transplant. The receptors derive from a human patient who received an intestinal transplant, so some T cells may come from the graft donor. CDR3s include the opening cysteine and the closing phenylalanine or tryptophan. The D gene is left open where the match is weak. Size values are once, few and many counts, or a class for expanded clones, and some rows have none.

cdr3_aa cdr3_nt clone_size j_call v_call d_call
CASSEEAGDPNTGELFF TGTGCCAGCAGTGAGGAGGCAGGGGACCCGAACACCGGGGAGCTGTTTTTT . TRBJ2-2 TRBV25-1 .
CARAQRRRGEETQYF TGTGCCAGGGCTCAGCGGAGGAGGGGAGAAGAGACCCAGTACTTC . TRBJ2-5 TRBV5-3 .
CASSQEQGESSTDTQYF TGCGCCAGCAGCCAGGAACAGGGGGAATCTAGCACAGATACGCAGTATTTT . TRBJ2-3 TRBV23-1 TRBD1
CASSMAPGGSIGEQFF TGCGCCAGCAGCATGGCCCCTGGAGGTTCGATAGGTGAGCAGTTCTTC . TRBJ2-1 TRBV5-1 .
CASSSRDGYTDTQYF TGTGCCAGTAGTTCTCGGGACGGCTACACAGATACGCAGTATTTT few TRBJ2-3 TRBV19 .
CASSLTGNTEAFF TGTGCCAGCAGCTTAACCGGGAACACTGAAGCTTTCTTT . TRBJ1-1 TRBV5-8 .
CSVEDGAYEQYF TGCAGCGTTGAAGACGGGGCCTACGAGCAGTACTTC . TRBJ2-7 TRBV29-1 .
CASSANLAGAYNEQFF TGTGCCAGCAGCGCCAATTTAGCGGGAGCCTACAATGAGCAGTTCTTC . TRBJ2-1 TRBV11-2 TRBD2
CAWSPPGVNEKLFF TGTGCCTGGAGTCCTCCAGGAGTTAATGAAAAACTGTTTTTT few TRBJ1-4 TRBV30 .
CASKGNTEAFF TGTGCCAGCAAGGGGAACACTGAAGCTTTCTTT . TRBJ1-1 TRBV28 .
CASSSKIAGGPSEQYF TGTGCCAGCAGCTCCAAAATAGCGGGAGGGCCCAGCGAGCAGTACTTC . TRBJ2-7 TRBV9 TRBD2